This T cell receptor (beta chain) was observed in a study of shared clonotypes between healthy human individuals. With regard to this clone: The target antigen is unknown. Just one base apart from a much larger clone, this may be a read error.

The CDR3 contains 11 residues. The V end lost 6 bases, the J end lost 2 bases, and 2 bases lay between the germline ends. From germline, CDR1 is MNHNY and CDR2 SVGAGI (reference sequence). Produced via immunoSEQ multiplex PCR; TCRdb's table is partial and in-frame only. Of 600,000 to 750,000 clones listed, 72% are singletons. Findings and limits, study-wide: Naive subsets generally had larger estimated richness than memory subsets.

The J gene is TRBJ2-1, the V gene TRBV6-6; D is uncertain. What was sequenced was memory CD4+ T cells sorted from blood. Specified subset: CD45RA-negative fraction. The TCR was taken from a woman in her 30s in good health. Here the CDR3 reads CASSTYNEQFF. CDR3 in DNA: TGTGCCAGCAGCACCTACAATGAGCAGTTCTTC.